This T cell receptor (beta chain) was recovered during a study of cytomegalovirus exposure and HLA in healthy donors. V was cut by 0 bases and J by 7 bases, with 10 bases left in between. Germline V lookup: CDR1 SGHRS, CDR2 YFSETQ. The CDR3 runs 13 residues. At sampling all donors were nominally healthy, likely with unrecorded immune exposures. PCR involved 60 Vbeta and 13 Jbeta primers. Sequencing used immunoSEQ multiplex PCR; TCRdb keeps in-frame clones, though not all of them. In the table there are some 90,000 clones, roughly 69% of which are singletons. General observations from the study: Analyses of presence and absence presupposed an approximately uniform sequencing depth across donors. Cytomegalovirus association was listed for approximately 150 TCR beta chains. Cytomegalovirus status was reportedly diagnosed by the classifier with high specificity and sensitivity.

To note about this clone: Its antigen is as yet unknown.

The sequence was collected from a man aged 50 or older in good health and CMV-seronegative. The V gene is TRBV5-1, the J gene TRBJ1-2, with D possibly matching TRBD1 (6 bases). The sample was PBMCs. CDR3 nucleotide sequence: TGCGCCAGCAGCTTGGCGGACAGTTCTGGCTACACCTTC. It codes for CASSLADSSGYTF.